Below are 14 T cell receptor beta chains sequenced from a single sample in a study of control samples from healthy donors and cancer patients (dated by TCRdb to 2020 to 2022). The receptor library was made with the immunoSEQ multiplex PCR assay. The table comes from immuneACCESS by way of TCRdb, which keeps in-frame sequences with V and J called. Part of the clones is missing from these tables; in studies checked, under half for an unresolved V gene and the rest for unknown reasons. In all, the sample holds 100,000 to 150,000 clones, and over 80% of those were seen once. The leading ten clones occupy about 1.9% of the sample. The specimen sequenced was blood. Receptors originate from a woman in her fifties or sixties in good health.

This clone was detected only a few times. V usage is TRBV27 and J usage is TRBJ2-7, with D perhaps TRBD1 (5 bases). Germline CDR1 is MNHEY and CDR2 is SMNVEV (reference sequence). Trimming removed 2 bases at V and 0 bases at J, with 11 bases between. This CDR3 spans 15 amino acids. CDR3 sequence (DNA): TGTGCCAGCAGTTTAGGGGCAGGGCCCTCCTACGAGCAGTACTTC. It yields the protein CASSLGAGPSYEQYF.

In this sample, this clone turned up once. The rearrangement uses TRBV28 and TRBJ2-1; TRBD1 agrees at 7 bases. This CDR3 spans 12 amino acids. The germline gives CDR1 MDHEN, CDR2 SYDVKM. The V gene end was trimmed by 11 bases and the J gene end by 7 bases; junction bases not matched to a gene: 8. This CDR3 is CAVRQGVNEQFF. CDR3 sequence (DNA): TGTGCCGTCCGACAGGGAGTGAATGAGCAGTTCTTC.

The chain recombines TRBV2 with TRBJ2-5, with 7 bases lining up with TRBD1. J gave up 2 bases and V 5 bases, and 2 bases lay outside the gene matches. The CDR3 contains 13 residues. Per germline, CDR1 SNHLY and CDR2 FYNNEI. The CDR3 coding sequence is TGTGCCAGCAGTTGGGGACAGCAAGAGACCCAGTACTTC. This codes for CASSWGQQETQYF.

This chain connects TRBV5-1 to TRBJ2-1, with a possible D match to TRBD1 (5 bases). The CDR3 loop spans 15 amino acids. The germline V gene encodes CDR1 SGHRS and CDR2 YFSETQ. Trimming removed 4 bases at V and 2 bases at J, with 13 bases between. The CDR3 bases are TGCGCCAGCAGCGGGCAGGGTCTAACCTACAATGAGCAGTTCTTC. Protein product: CASSGQGLTYNEQFF.

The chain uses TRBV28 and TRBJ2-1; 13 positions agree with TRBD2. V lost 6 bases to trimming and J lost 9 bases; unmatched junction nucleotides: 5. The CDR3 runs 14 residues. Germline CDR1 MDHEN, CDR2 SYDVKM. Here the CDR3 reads CASSPGLAGVEQFF. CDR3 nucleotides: TGTGCCAGCAGCCCAGGACTAGCGGGAGTTGAGCAGTTCTTC.

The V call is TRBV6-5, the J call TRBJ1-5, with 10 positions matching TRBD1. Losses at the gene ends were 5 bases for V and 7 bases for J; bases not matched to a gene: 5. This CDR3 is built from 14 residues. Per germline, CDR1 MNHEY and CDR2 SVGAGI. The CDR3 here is CASSTGTGDQPQHF. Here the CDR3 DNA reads TGTGCCAGCAGTACCGGGACAGGGGACCAGCCCCAGCATTTT.

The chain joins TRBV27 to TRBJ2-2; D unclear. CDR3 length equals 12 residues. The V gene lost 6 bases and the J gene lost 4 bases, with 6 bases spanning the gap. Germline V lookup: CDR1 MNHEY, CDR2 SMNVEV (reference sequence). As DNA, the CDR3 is TGTGCCAGCAGAACTATCACCGGGGAGCTGTTTTTT. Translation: CASRTITGELFF.

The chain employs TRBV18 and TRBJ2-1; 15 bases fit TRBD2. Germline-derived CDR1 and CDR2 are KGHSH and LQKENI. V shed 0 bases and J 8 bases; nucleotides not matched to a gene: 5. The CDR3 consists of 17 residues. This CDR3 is CASSPPWGLAGGDEQFF. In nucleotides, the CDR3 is TGTGCCAGCTCACCACCGTGGGGACTAGCGGGAGGAGATGAGCAGTTCTTC.

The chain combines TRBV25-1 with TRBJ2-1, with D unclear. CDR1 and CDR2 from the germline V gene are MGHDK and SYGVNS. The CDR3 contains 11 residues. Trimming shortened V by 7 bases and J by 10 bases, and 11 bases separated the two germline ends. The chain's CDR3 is CASISVAEQFF. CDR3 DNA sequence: TGTGCCAGCATCAGTGTAGCAGAGCAGTTCTTC.

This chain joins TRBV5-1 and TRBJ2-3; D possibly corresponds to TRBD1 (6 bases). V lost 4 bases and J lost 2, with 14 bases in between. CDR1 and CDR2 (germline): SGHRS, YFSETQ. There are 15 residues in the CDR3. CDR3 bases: TGCGCCAGCAGCCTACAGGGAATCCACACAGATACGCAGTATTTT. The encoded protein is CASSLQGIHTDTQYF. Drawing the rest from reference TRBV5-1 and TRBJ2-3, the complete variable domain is KAGVTQTPRYLIKTRGQQVTLSCSPISGHRSVSWYQQTPGQGLQFLFEYFSETQRNKGNFPGRFSGRQFSNSRSEMNVSTLELGDSALYLCASSLQGIHTDTQYFGPGTRLTVL.

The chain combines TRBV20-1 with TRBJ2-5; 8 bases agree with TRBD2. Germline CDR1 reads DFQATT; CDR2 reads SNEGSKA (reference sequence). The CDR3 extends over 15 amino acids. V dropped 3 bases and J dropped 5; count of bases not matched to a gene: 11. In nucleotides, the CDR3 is TGCAGTGCTAGTGGGGGACTAGGGCCCCGGGAGACCCAGTACTTC. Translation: CSASGGLGPRETQYF.

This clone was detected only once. CDR3 residues: CASNQENYGYTF. Here the CDR3 DNA reads TGTGCCAGCAACCAGGAGAACTATGGCTACACCTTC. V and J are TRBV2 and TRBJ1-2; no firm D call. There are 12 residues in the CDR3. V dropped 7 bases and J dropped 2 bases, with 8 bases sitting between them. Germline V gives CDR1 SNHLY, CDR2 FYNNEI.

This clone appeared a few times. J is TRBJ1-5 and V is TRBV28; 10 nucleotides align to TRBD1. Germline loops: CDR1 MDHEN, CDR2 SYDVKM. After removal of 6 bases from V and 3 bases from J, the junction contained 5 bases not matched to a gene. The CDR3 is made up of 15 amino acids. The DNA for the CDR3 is TGTGCCAGCAGATCGACAGGGGGCTTCAATCAGCCCCAGCATTTT. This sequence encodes CASRSTGGFNQPQHF.

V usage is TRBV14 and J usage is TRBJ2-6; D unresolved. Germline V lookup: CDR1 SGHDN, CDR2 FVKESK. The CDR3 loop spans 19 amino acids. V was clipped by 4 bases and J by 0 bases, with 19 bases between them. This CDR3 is CASSPYWSLGLSGANVLTF. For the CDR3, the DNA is TGTGCCAGCAGCCCCTATTGGTCCCTGGGCCTCTCTGGGGCCAACGTCCTGACTTTC.